This TCR beta chain was obtained from a study of T cell responses to AZD1222 COVID-19 vaccine. V lost 6 bases and J 0 bases, leaving 17 bases between the germline ends. CDR1 is MDHEN and CDR2 is SYDVKM in the germline V gene. The CDR3 runs 16 residues. This table comes from immunoSEQ multiplex PCR, and its TCRdb copy is limited to in-frame clones, with some not included. Among approximately 200,000 clones listed, around 93% were seen once. This TCR derives from an adult who received the AZD1222 COVID-19 vaccine. The chain combines TRBV28 with TRBJ1-2, with D possibly being TRBD1 (5 bases). Sample: peripheral blood, taken 28 days after the second AZD1222 dose. This CDR3 reads CASRLPDSLTNYGYTF. Written as DNA, the CDR3 is TGTGCCAGCAGGTTACCCGACAGTCTTACTAACTATGGCTACACCTTC.